This is a list of T cell receptor beta chains from one sample in a study of identical twins. TCRdb analysed the 5' RACE reads with MiXCR anew, one entry per CDR3 protein. The sample includes hundreds of thousands of distinct CDR3 sequences, less than 25% of them seen just once. This sample was also put to use in a study of T cells expressing NK-cell markers.

The sample consisted of CD4+ T cells sorted from blood. The receptors were sampled from a woman under 30 in good health. Both conserved end residues are part of each CDR3. A D gene is named only where the DNA matches it firmly. Only some rows state a clone size, as once, few, many or a class for expanded clones.

clone_size: -; j_call: TRBJ2-7; v_call: TRBV5-1; d_call: -; cdr3_aa: CASSLERLSSYEQYF; cdr3_nt: TGCGCCAGCAGCTTGGAACGGCTGAGCTCCTACGAGCAGTACTTC
clone_size: many; j_call: TRBJ2-1; v_call: TRBV29-1; d_call: TRBD1; cdr3_aa: CSVAPGTGEQAQFF; cdr3_nt: TGCAGCGTTGCTCCCGGGACAGGGGAGCAGGCGCAGTTCTTC
clone_size: -; j_call: TRBJ2-7; v_call: TRBV5-1; d_call: -; cdr3_aa: CASSFEGPHSYEQYF; cdr3_nt: TGCGCCAGCAGCTTTGAGGGGCCTCACTCCTACGAGCAGTACTTC
clone_size: -; j_call: TRBJ2-7; v_call: TRBV3-1; d_call: -; cdr3_aa: CASSPWGPGGEQYF; cdr3_nt: TGTGCCAGCAGCCCTTGGGGACCCGGAGGGGAGCAGTACTTC
clone_size: few; j_call: TRBJ2-1; v_call: TRBV11-2; d_call: TRBD2; cdr3_aa: CASRTSSGGPYNEQFF; cdr3_nt: TGTGCCAGCAGAACCTCTAGCGGGGGTCCCTACAATGAGCAGTTCTTC
clone_size: few; j_call: TRBJ1-1; v_call: TRBV5-1; d_call: -; cdr3_aa: CASSLTGQAVEGFF; cdr3_nt: TGCGCCAGCAGCCTAACGGGGCAGGCAGTTGAAGGTTTCTTT
clone_size: -; j_call: TRBJ1-2; v_call: TRBV20-1; d_call: -; cdr3_aa: CSARVALGVSYTF; cdr3_nt: TGCAGTGCTAGAGTAGCTTTGGGAGTAAGCTACACCTTC
clone_size: many; j_call: TRBJ2-1; v_call: TRBV5-1; d_call: -; cdr3_aa: CASSLTGRNEQFF; cdr3_nt: TGCGCCAGCAGCTTGACAGGGAGGAATGAGCAGTTCTTC
clone_size: -; j_call: TRBJ2-5; v_call: TRBV5-1; d_call: -; cdr3_aa: CASSWAGTTQETQYF; cdr3_nt: TGCGCCAGCAGCTGGGCTGGGACAACTCAAGAGACCCAGTACTTC
clone_size: -; j_call: TRBJ1-5; v_call: TRBV20-1; d_call: -; cdr3_aa: CSASGFFSHQPQHF; cdr3_nt: TGCAGTGCTAGTGGCTTTTTCAGCCATCAGCCCCAGCATTTT
clone_size: -; j_call: TRBJ1-1; v_call: TRBV4-1; d_call: -; cdr3_aa: CASSVTGTGTEAFF; cdr3_nt: TGCGCCAGCAGCGTGACGGGGACGGGCACTGAAGCTTTCTTT